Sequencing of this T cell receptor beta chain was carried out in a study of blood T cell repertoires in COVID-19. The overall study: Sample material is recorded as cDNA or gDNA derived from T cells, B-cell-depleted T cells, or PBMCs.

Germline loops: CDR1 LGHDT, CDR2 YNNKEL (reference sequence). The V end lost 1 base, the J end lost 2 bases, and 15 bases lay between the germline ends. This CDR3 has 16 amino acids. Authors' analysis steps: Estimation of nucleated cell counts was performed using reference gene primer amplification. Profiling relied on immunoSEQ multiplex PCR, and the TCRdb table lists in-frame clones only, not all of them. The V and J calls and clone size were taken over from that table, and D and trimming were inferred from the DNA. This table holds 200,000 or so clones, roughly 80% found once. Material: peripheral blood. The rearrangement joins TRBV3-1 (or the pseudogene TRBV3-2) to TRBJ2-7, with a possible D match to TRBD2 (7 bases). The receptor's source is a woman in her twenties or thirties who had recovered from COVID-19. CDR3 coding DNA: TGTGCCAGCAGCCAAGTGGGGGGGCCCTTCGCCTACGAGCAGTACTTC. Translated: CASSQVGGPFAYEQYF.